The clone carrying this TCR beta chain was observed once. Produced via immunoSEQ multiplex PCR; TCRdb's table is partial and in-frame only. The table records over 65,000 clones, approximately 82% of them present only once. This entry belongs to a study of T cell responses to AZD1222 COVID-19 vaccine. The sequencing here drew on peripheral blood, taken on day 0 of AZD1222 vaccination. The receptor's source is an adult in good health.

In DNA form, the CDR3 reads TGTGCCAGCGCGGGACAGCCTAATCAGCCCCAGCATTTT. It translates to CASAGQPNQPQHF. V gene TRBV2 combines with J gene TRBJ1-5; TRBD1 matches 7 bases. The CDR3 loop spans 13 amino acids. Germline lookup yields CDR1 SNHLY and CDR2 FYNNEI. V lost 8 bases, J lost 4 bases, and 5 bases stayed unmatched.